The 16 T cell receptor beta chains below were found in one sample sequenced in a study of cytotoxic CD8 clonotypes in ibrutinib-treated CLL. Here immunoSEQ multiplex PCR was the method, and the copy in TCRdb shows in-frame clones only, minus some. Found here are 160,000 or so clones, about 88% of them singletons; the top ten hold 3% to 3.5%. Sequenced here: PBMCs, sampled at disease progression, from a patient treated with ibrutinib. The receptor source for this set is a human donor with chronic lymphocytic leukemia.

The chain carries TRBV30 and TRBJ2-7; D is unresolved. The CDR3 length is 12 residues. In germline, CDR1 is GTSNPN, CDR2 SVGIG (reference sequence). V was shortened by 1 base and J by 6 bases, with 10 bases between the two germline ends. The CDR3 nucleotides read TGTGCCTGGAGTGAAGGGATCGGCGAGCAGTACTTC. Protein sequence: CAWSEGIGEQYF.

V gene TRBV9 combines with J gene TRBJ1-4; no firm D call. The CDR3 spans 14 residues. The germline V gene encodes CDR1 SGDLS and CDR2 YYNGEE. V was clipped by 1 base and J by 3 bases, with 7 bases between them. The CDR3 loop reads CASSVTGSNEKLFF. The CDR3 nucleotides are TGTGCCAGCAGCGTAACGGGTTCTAATGAAAAACTGTTTTTT.

The chain uses TRBV7-2 and TRBJ2-7, with D tentatively TRBD1 or TRBD2 (6 bases each). The CDR3 totals 16 residues. The germline V and J ends were trimmed by 3 bases and 4 bases, with 19 bases remaining between them. Germline CDR1 and CDR2: SGHTA and FQGNSA. CDR3 DNA sequence: TGTGCCAGCAGCTTTGAGGGGGACTCCGAAGGGTACGAGCAGTACTTC. Amino acid sequence: CASSFEGDSEGYEQYF.

V usage is TRBV9 and J usage is TRBJ2-3; 8 bases map to TRBD2. CDR3 length: 16 amino acids. Trimming at V came to 2 bases and at J to 4 bases, leaving 9 bases not matched to a gene. CDR1 is SGDLS, CDR2 YYNGEE, per germline. Here the CDR3 reads CASSVLAGRAADTQYF. DNA of the CDR3: TGTGCCAGCAGCGTCCTAGCCGGGAGGGCTGCAGATACGCAGTATTTT.

The chain employs TRBV6-5 and TRBJ1-1; D remains ambiguous. The ends were cut back, 0 bases at V and 4 bases at J, with 15 bases in the middle. The CDR3 is made up of 16 amino acids. The germline CDR1 and CDR2 sequences are MNHEY and SVGAGI. This CDR3 reads CASSYSRLPGTTEAFF. The CDR3 coding sequence is TGTGCCAGCAGTTACTCTAGGCTCCCGGGCACCACTGAAGCTTTCTTT.

About this clone: This sample also contains other DNA sequences that code for the same CDR3. The rearrangement links TRBV9 to TRBJ1-5; D not resolved. V was cut by 2 bases and J by 0 bases, with 6 bases left in between. The CDR3 is 14 residues long. The germline CDR1 and CDR2 sequences are SGDLS and YYNGEE. The CDR3 here is CASSVGVSNQPQHF. The CDR3 DNA follows: TGTGCCAGCAGCGTTGGAGTTAGCAATCAGCCCCAGCATTTT.

The V gene is TRBV9, the J gene TRBJ2-1; TRBD1 aligns across 7 bases. Losses at the gene ends were 4 bases for V and 5 bases for J; bases not matched to a gene: 9. The CDR3 runs 15 residues. CDR1 and CDR2 from the germline V gene are SGDLS and YYNGEE. The chain's CDR3 is CASSTSGTANNEQFF. In DNA, the CDR3 is TGTGCCAGCAGCACATCCGGGACAGCAAACAATGAGCAGTTCTTC.

The CDR3 spells CASSVAVTGELFF. For the CDR3, the DNA is TGTGCCAGCAGCGTAGCGGTCACCGGGGAGCTGTTTTTT. V gene TRBV9 combines with J gene TRBJ2-2; D ambiguous. Per the germline V gene, CDR1 is SGDLS and CDR2 is YYNGEE. V lost 0 bases and J lost 4, with 4 bases in between. CDR3 length: 13 amino acids.

The rearrangement uses TRBV9 and TRBJ2-2; possibly TRBD2 for D (6 bases). Germline V gene data show CDR1 as SGDLS and CDR2 as YYNGEE. This CDR3 is 15 amino acids long. Trimming took off 2 bases at V and 3 bases at J, with 11 bases between the two ends. Here the CDR3 DNA reads TGTGCCAGCAGCGTGGGGGGATTGGACACCGGGGAGCTGTTTTTT. It specifies CASSVGGLDTGELFF.

The rearrangement links TRBV27 to TRBJ2-5; 8 nucleotides agree with TRBD1. V was pared by 2 bases and J by 2 bases, with 4 bases of the junction left unmatched. Germline values: CDR1 MNHEY, CDR2 SMNVEV (reference sequence). The CDR3 is 15 amino acids. Here the CDR3 reads CASSLGQGVQETQYF. In DNA, the CDR3 is TGTGCCAGCAGTTTAGGACAGGGAGTACAAGAGACCCAGTACTTC.

The chain joins TRBV18 to TRBJ1-1; TRBD1 aligns across 7 bases. Germline V gene lookup returns CDR1 KGHSH and CDR2 LQKENI. With 2 bases clipped from V and 0 bases from J, the junction kept 6 bases outside the gene matches. The CDR3 extends over 16 amino acids. DNA for the CDR3: TGTGCCAGCTCACCATCGCGACAGGGCATGAACACTGAAGCTTTCTTT. Amino acid sequence: CASSPSRQGMNTEAFF. Full variable domain (outside the CDR3, taken from reference TRBV18 and TRBJ1-1): NAGVMQNPRHLVRRRGQEARLRCSPMKGHSHVYWYRQLPEEGLKFMVYLQKENIIDESGMPKERFSAEFPKEGPSILRIQQVVRGDSAAYFCASSPSRQGMNTEAFFGQGTRLTVV.

This rearrangement joins TRBV2 to TRBJ2-1; D possibly corresponds to TRBD1 (6 bases). Trimming took off 8 bases at V and 3 bases at J, with 14 bases between the two ends. The CDR3 sequence is 14 residues long. The germline V gene has CDR1 SNHLY and CDR2 FYNNEI. The CDR3 DNA reads TGTGCCAGCTCCAGGGGTACTAGCTACAATGAGCAGTTCTTC. Amino acids: CASSRGTSYNEQFF.

The chain employs TRBV30 and TRBJ2-7, with 8 bases matching TRBD1. Per germline, CDR1 GTSNPN and CDR2 SVGIG (reference sequence). J lost 3 bases, V lost 0 bases, and 4 bases had no gene match. This CDR3 is built from 14 residues. CDR3: CAWSVGQGLYEQYF. Here the CDR3 DNA reads TGTGCCTGGAGTGTCGGACAGGGTCTCTACGAGCAGTACTTC.

This chain joins TRBV28 and TRBJ2-7, with D possibly called TRBD1 or TRBD2 (5 bases each). The germline CDR1 and CDR2 sequences are MDHEN and SYDVKM. CDR3 length: 13 amino acids. Trimming removed 4 bases at V and 2 bases at J, with 9 bases between. The CDR3 sequence is CASSSGRTYEQYF. CDR3 DNA: TGTGCCAGCAGTTCGGGACGGACCTACGAGCAGTACTTC.

With respect to this clone: Germline and junction disagree at one end, which may indicate a read error. The V and J genes are TRBV15 and TRBJ2-7, with D perhaps TRBD1 or TRBD2 (5 bases each). This CDR3 is 14 amino acids long. Germline CDR1 LNHNV, CDR2 YYDKDF (reference sequence). CDR3 sequence reads: CATSRPNQGLTGHF. The CDR3 DNA reads TGTGCCACCAGCAGACCGAATCAAGGGCTAACGGGGCACTTC.

The rearrangement links TRBV7-6 to TRBJ2-1; TRBD1 matches at 7 bases. The CDR3 sequence is 14 residues long. Germline CDR1 and CDR2: SGHVS and FNYEAQ. V gave up 3 bases and J gave up 4 bases; unmatched junction bases: 3. The CDR3 region is CASSFRQGYNEQFF. The CDR3 nucleotides are TGTGCCAGCAGCTTCAGACAGGGTTACAATGAGCAGTTCTTC.